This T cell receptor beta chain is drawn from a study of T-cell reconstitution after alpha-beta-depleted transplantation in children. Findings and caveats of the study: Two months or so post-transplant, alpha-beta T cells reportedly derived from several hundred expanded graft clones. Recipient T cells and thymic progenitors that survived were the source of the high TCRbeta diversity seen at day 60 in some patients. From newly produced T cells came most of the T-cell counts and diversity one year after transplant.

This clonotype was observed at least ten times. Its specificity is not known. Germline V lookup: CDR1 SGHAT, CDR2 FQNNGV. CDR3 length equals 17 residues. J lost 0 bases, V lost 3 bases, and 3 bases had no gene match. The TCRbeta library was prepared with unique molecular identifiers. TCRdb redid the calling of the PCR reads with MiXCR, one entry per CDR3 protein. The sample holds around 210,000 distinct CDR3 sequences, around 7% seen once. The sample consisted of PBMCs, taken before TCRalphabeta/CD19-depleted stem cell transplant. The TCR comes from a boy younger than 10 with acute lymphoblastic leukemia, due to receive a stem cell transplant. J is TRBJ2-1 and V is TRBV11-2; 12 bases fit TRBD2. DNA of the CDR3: TGTGCCAGCAGCTTCCCGACTAGCGGGAGCTCCTACAATGAGCAGTTCTTC. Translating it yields CASSFPTSGSSYNEQFF.